Following are 8 T cell receptor beta chains from one sample sequenced in a study of control samples from healthy donors and cancer patients. The method was immunoSEQ multiplex PCR; TCRdb's version includes in-frame clones alone and lacks a portion of them. The sample contains 150,000 or so clones, approximately 86% of which appear only once. The material sequenced was blood. The receptors derive from a man between 18 and 29 years old in good health.

This clone has more than one count but fewer than ten. The chain joins TRBV7-8 to TRBJ1-6; no reliable D call. Germline CDR1 is SGHVS and CDR2 is FQNEAQ. The CDR3 sequence is 13 residues long. With 2 bases removed from V and 10 bases from J, the gap between germline ends came to 9 bases. CDR3: CASSLNDRSPLHF. CDR3 nucleotide sequence: TGTGCCAGCAGCTTAAACGATCGATCACCCCTCCACTTT. Combining the CDR3 with reference TRBV7-8 and TRBJ1-6 gives the whole variable domain GAGVSQSPRYKVAKRGQDVALRCDPISGHVSLFWYQQALGQGPEFLTYFQNEAQLDKSGLPSDRFFAERPEGSVSTLKIQRTQQEDSAVYLCASSLNDRSPLHFGNGTRLTVT.

The chain couples TRBV5-6 to TRBJ2-3, with D uncertain. The germline V and J ends were trimmed by 0 bases and 7 bases, with 9 bases remaining between them. The CDR3 runs 13 residues. Per germline, CDR1 SGHDT and CDR2 YYEEEE. The CDR3 nucleotides are TGTGCCAGCAGCTTGGCCGATTTATATACGCAGTATTTT. Translation gives CASSLADLYTQYF.

The V call is TRBV7-2, the J call TRBJ2-3; TRBD2 agrees at 15 bases. The CDR3 loop spans 16 amino acids. Trimming cost V 5 bases and J 4 bases; bases outside gene matches: 4. Germline V gives CDR1 SGHTA, CDR2 FQGNSA. The CDR3 sequence is CASSIGLAGGADTQYF. The CDR3 bases are TGTGCCAGCAGCATAGGACTAGCGGGGGGGGCAGATACGCAGTATTTT.

Concerning this clone itself: This sample includes further DNA sequences coding for the same CDR3. The chain combines TRBV15 with TRBJ2-5, with 10 bases lining up with TRBD1. V was clipped by 3 bases and J by 4 bases; unmatched bases: 5. The germline CDR1 and CDR2 sequences are LNHNV and YYDKDF (reference sequence). The CDR3 covers 15 residues. The CDR3 sequence: CATSRDRGSGETQYF. The CDR3 region has the DNA TGTGCCACCAGCAGGGACAGGGGGTCAGGAGAGACCCAGTACTTC.

The chain combines TRBV11-2 with TRBJ2-2; 9 nucleotides agree with TRBD1. CDR1 and CDR2 from the germline V gene are SGHAT and FQNNGV. With V trimmed by 3 bases and J by 5 bases, 10 bases remained unmatched. CDR3 length: 17 residues. In nucleotides, the CDR3 is TGTGCCAGCAGCTTCCCAACCGGGACAGGGTGGACCGGGGAGCTGTTTTTT. Protein product: CASSFPTGTGWTGELFF.

V and J are TRBV20-1 and TRBJ2-5; TRBD2 aligns across 15 bases. Germline V gene sequence: CDR1 DFQATT, CDR2 SNEGSKA (reference sequence). This CDR3 spans 16 amino acids. V was pared by 3 bases and J by 1 base, with 3 bases of the junction left unmatched. The CDR3 DNA is TGCAGTGCTAGTCAGGGACTAGCGGGGGGCCAAGAGACCCAGTACTTC. Its protein product is CSASQGLAGGQETQYF.

In nucleotides, the CDR3 is TGTGCCAGCAGGCCCTTGTTGGGGAGTAGCGGGGGCGGAGATACGCAGTATTTT. Amino acid sequence: CASRPLLGSSGGGDTQYF. The rearrangement links TRBV7-2 to TRBJ2-3, with 9 bases matching TRBD2. V trimming: 6 bases; J trimming: 5 bases; junction bases outside the gene matches: 18. Germline values: CDR1 SGHTA, CDR2 FQGNSA. CDR3 length: 18 amino acids.

This clone was recorded only once. The chain links TRBV4-3 to TRBJ2-7, with 8 bases identical to TRBD2. CDR3 length: 15 residues. Germline V gene lookup returns CDR1 LGHNA and CDR2 YSLEER. V shed 0 bases and J 2 bases; nucleotides not matched to a gene: 3. The CDR3 here is CASSQDRGGTYEQYF. The CDR3 DNA follows: TGCGCCAGCAGCCAAGATCGGGGGGGTACCTACGAGCAGTACTTC.